A selection of T cell receptor beta chains follows, all from one sample in a study of blood T cell repertoires in COVID-19. Clones were read by immunoSEQ multiplex PCR, and TCRdb kept only the in-frame ones, dropping some. This table holds 200,000 to 300,000 clones, more than 70% found once. Material for sequencing was PBMCs or T cells enriched from blood (not recorded which). The receptors derive from a woman in her forties or fifties who had recovered from COVID-19. The CDR3 runs from the conserved cysteine through the conserved F or W. The order of the fields is clone size, V gene, J gene, D gene, CDR3 DNA, CDR3 protein. D genes are given only for firm matches. A clone size is listed for some rows: how often the clone was seen (once, few, many), or a class if it is expanded.

abundance: NA; v_gene: TRBV2; j_gene: TRBJ1-2; d_gene: TRBD1; CDR3nt: TGTGCCAGCAGTGAACAGGGGGCCAGCTATGGCTACACCTTC; CDR3aa: CASSEQGASYGYTF
abundance: NA; v_gene: TRBV28; j_gene: TRBJ1-2; d_gene: NA; CDR3nt: TGTGCCAGCAGCCTTTTACAGGGTGGCTACACCTTC; CDR3aa: CASSLLQGGYTF
abundance: NA; v_gene: TRBV7-9; j_gene: TRBJ1-2; d_gene: NA; CDR3nt: TGTGCCAGCAGCCTCCGGGAAGGGTATGGCTACACCTTC; CDR3aa: CASSLREGYGYTF
abundance: NA; v_gene: TRBV9; j_gene: TRBJ2-7; d_gene: TRBD1; CDR3nt: TGTGCCAGCAGCCTGGGACAGGGACCGGTGTACGAGCAGTACTTC; CDR3aa: CASSLGQGPVYEQYF
abundance: NA; v_gene: TRBV7-8; j_gene: TRBJ1-2; d_gene: NA; CDR3nt: TGTGCCAGCAGCTTAGCGGAAGGGAGAAGCTATGGCTACACCTTC; CDR3aa: CASSLAEGRSYGYTF
abundance: NA; v_gene: TRBV19; j_gene: TRBJ1-1; d_gene: NA; CDR3nt: TGTGCCAGTAGTAGCCAGATTAACACTGAAGCTTTCTTT; CDR3aa: CASSSQINTEAFF
abundance: NA; v_gene: TRBV18; j_gene: TRBJ1-3; d_gene: TRBD1; CDR3nt: TGTGCCAGCTCACCCGGGACAGAGTTCACCATATATTTT; CDR3aa: CASSPGTEFTIYF
abundance: NA; v_gene: TRBV30; j_gene: TRBJ2-3; d_gene: NA; CDR3nt: TGTGCCTGGAGTTTGGGGACTAGCACAGATACGCAGTATTTT; CDR3aa: CAWSLGTSTDTQYF
abundance: NA; v_gene: TRBV9; j_gene: TRBJ2-1; d_gene: TRBD2; CDR3nt: TGTGCCAGCAGCGGACGGACTAGCGGAAGGGAGCAGTTCTTC; CDR3aa: CASSGRTSGREQFF
abundance: NA; v_gene: TRBV2; j_gene: TRBJ1-1; d_gene: NA; CDR3nt: TGTGCCAGCAGAAGAATACACGTTTTCATCGCTGAAGCTTTCTTT; CDR3aa: CASRRIHVFIAEAFF
abundance: few; v_gene: TRBV5-6; j_gene: TRBJ2-4; d_gene: NA; CDR3nt: TGTGCCAGCAGCCCCCCGGGAGCCAAAAACATTCAGTACTTC; CDR3aa: CASSPPGAKNIQYF
abundance: once; v_gene: TRBV5-6; j_gene: TRBJ1-5; d_gene: NA; CDR3nt: TGTGCCAGCAGCTTGAGGTTCTCCGGGGGCAATCAGCCCCAGCATTTT; CDR3aa: CASSLRFSGGNQPQHF
abundance: NA; v_gene: TRBV14; j_gene: TRBJ2-7; d_gene: TRBD1; CDR3nt: TGTGCCAGCAGCCAAGGGGTAAGGACAGGGCGAGGGCCCTACGAGCAGTACTTC; CDR3aa: CASSQGVRTGRGPYEQYF
abundance: NA; v_gene: TRBV4-1; j_gene: TRBJ1-3; d_gene: TRBD1; CDR3nt: TGCGCCAGCAGCCAAGGACAGGGAGGTGGAAACACCATATATTTT; CDR3aa: CASSQGQGGGNTIYF
abundance: NA; v_gene: TRBV6-2/TRBV6-3; j_gene: TRBJ2-3; d_gene: TRBD2; CDR3nt: TGTGCCAGCAGTTACGATATGTGGCTAGCGGGCGGGACAGATACGCAGTATTTT; CDR3aa: CASSYDMWLAGGTDTQYF
abundance: NA; v_gene: TRBV29-1; j_gene: TRBJ2-5; d_gene: NA; CDR3nt: TGCAGCGTTGCAAACGGTGAGACCCAGTACTTC; CDR3aa: CSVANGETQYF
abundance: few; v_gene: TRBV6-5; j_gene: TRBJ2-7; d_gene: TRBD1; CDR3nt: TGTGCCAGCAGAGGACAGGAAATCTCCTACGAGCAGTACTTC; CDR3aa: CASRGQEISYEQYF
abundance: NA; v_gene: TRBV5-1; j_gene: TRBJ2-1; d_gene: TRBD2; CDR3nt: TGCGCCAGCAGTCGGCGGGAGGGTGGTGAGCAGTTCTTC; CDR3aa: CASSRREGGEQFF
abundance: NA; v_gene: TRBV27; j_gene: TRBJ1-6; d_gene: TRBD1; CDR3nt: TGTGCCAGCAGCTCCCGACAGGGGGTTCGGTCACCCCTCCACTTT; CDR3aa: CASSSRQGVRSPLHF
abundance: many; v_gene: TRBV7-9; j_gene: TRBJ2-5; d_gene: NA; CDR3nt: TGTGCCAGCAGCTATTTGACAGGAGAGACCCAGTACTTC; CDR3aa: CASSYLTGETQYF
abundance: few; v_gene: TRBV20-1; j_gene: TRBJ2-7; d_gene: NA; CDR3nt: TGCAGTGCTAGTGGTAGGGGCGAGCAGTACTTC; CDR3aa: CSASGRGEQYF
abundance: NA; v_gene: TRBV24-1; j_gene: TRBJ2-2; d_gene: TRBD1; CDR3nt: TGTGCCACCAGTGGACAGGGGGCCGGGGAGCTGTTTTTT; CDR3aa: CATSGQGAGELFF
abundance: NA; v_gene: TRBV9; j_gene: TRBJ1-1; d_gene: TRBD1; CDR3nt: TGTGCCAGCAGCGGGACAGGGGGCAGGGAAGCTTTCTTT; CDR3aa: CASSGTGGREAFF
abundance: NA; v_gene: TRBV5-1; j_gene: TRBJ2-1; d_gene: TRBD2; CDR3nt: TGCGCCAGCAGCTTCCGGCTAGCGGGAAACGAGCAGTTCTTC; CDR3aa: CASSFRLAGNEQFF
abundance: NA; v_gene: TRBV28; j_gene: TRBJ1-5; d_gene: NA; CDR3nt: TGTGCCAGCAGTTTACCGCCAGGGCATCAGCCCCAGCATTTT; CDR3aa: CASSLPPGHQPQHF
abundance: NA; v_gene: TRBV5-1; j_gene: TRBJ1-3; d_gene: NA; CDR3nt: TGCGCCAGCAGCTTGGCGGGAAACACCATATATTTT; CDR3aa: CASSLAGNTIYF
abundance: NA; v_gene: TRBV11-2; j_gene: TRBJ1-1; d_gene: NA; CDR3nt: TGTGCCAGCAGGTCCCAGGGACTTCTGGCTTTCTTT; CDR3aa: CASRSQGLLAFF
abundance: NA; v_gene: TRBV7-2; j_gene: TRBJ1-3; d_gene: NA; CDR3nt: TGTGCCAGCAGCTACGGGGGGTATGGAAACACCATATATTTT; CDR3aa: CASSYGGYGNTIYF
abundance: few; v_gene: TRBV7-9; j_gene: TRBJ1-2; d_gene: TRBD1; CDR3nt: TGTGCCAGCAGCCAAGGGACAGACTTTAACTATGGCTACACCTTC; CDR3aa: CASSQGTDFNYGYTF
abundance: NA; v_gene: TRBV9; j_gene: TRBJ1-2; d_gene: TRBD1; CDR3nt: TGTGCCAGCGGACAGGGAGCGAACTATGGCTACACCTTC; CDR3aa: CASGQGANYGYTF
abundance: NA; v_gene: TRBV28; j_gene: TRBJ2-3; d_gene: TRBD2; CDR3nt: TGTGCCAGCACGACTAGCGGGAAGAGCACAGATACGCAGTATTTT; CDR3aa: CASTTSGKSTDTQYF
abundance: NA; v_gene: TRBV29-1; j_gene: TRBJ2-3; d_gene: NA; CDR3nt: TGCAGCCTTCAGGAAGACAGATACACAGATACGCAGTATTTT; CDR3aa: CSLQEDRYTDTQYF
abundance: NA; v_gene: TRBV5-4; j_gene: TRBJ2-7; d_gene: TRBD2; CDR3nt: TGTGCCAGCAGGCGAGCGGGAGGGTCCTACGAGCAGTACTTC; CDR3aa: CASRRAGGSYEQYF
abundance: NA; v_gene: TRBV5-1; j_gene: TRBJ2-5; d_gene: TRBD2; CDR3nt: TGCGCCAGCAGCCCCGGACTAGCGGGATTCCAAGAGACCCAGTACTTC; CDR3aa: CASSPGLAGFQETQYF
abundance: NA; v_gene: TRBV15; j_gene: TRBJ1-5; d_gene: NA; CDR3nt: TGTGCCTCGCGGAAGGGGCTAGAAAGCAATCAGCCCCAGCATTTT; CDR3aa: CASRKGLESNQPQHF
abundance: NA; v_gene: TRBV4-1; j_gene: TRBJ2-4; d_gene: TRBD1; CDR3nt: TGCGCCAGCAGCCCTACGGACAGGGAAAAAAACATTCAGTACTTC; CDR3aa: CASSPTDREKNIQYF
abundance: NA; v_gene: TRBV24-1; j_gene: TRBJ2-2; d_gene: TRBD2; CDR3nt: TGTGCCACCTCCGGACTAGCGGGAGGGTTCACCGGGGAGCTGTTTTTT; CDR3aa: CATSGLAGGFTGELFF
abundance: NA; v_gene: TRBV28; j_gene: TRBJ1-3; d_gene: NA; CDR3nt: TGTGCCCGCAGTTTGGGGGGGGGCCGAAACACCATATATTTT; CDR3aa: CARSLGGGRNTIYF
abundance: NA; v_gene: TRBV19; j_gene: TRBJ2-7; d_gene: NA; CDR3nt: TGTGCCAGTAGTGTGGGGGGGCTCAACGAGCAGTACTTC; CDR3aa: CASSVGGLNEQYF
abundance: NA; v_gene: TRBV19; j_gene: TRBJ1-6; d_gene: TRBD1; CDR3nt: TGTGCCAGTAGTATATCCCATAACAGGGGGCAATCACCCCTCCACTTT; CDR3aa: CASSISHNRGQSPLHF
abundance: NA; v_gene: TRBV7-2; j_gene: TRBJ2-5; d_gene: TRBD1; CDR3nt: TGTGCCAGCAGCTTCCGGGGGACAGGGGGAGAGACCCAGTACTTC; CDR3aa: CASSFRGTGGETQYF
abundance: NA; v_gene: TRBV5-5; j_gene: TRBJ2-2; d_gene: NA; CDR3nt: TGTGCCAGCAGCTTGGTTCTAGAGAAGGCCGGGGAGCTGTTTTTT; CDR3aa: CASSLVLEKAGELFF